These 2 T cell receptor beta chains came from one sample sequenced in a study of cytomegalovirus exposure and HLA in healthy donors. The repertoire was sequenced with immunoSEQ multiplex PCR; TCRdb's copy has only in-frame clones and lacks some. The sample has over 150,000 clones; more than 65% are singletons. Sequencing input: PBMCs. The origin of the receptors is a woman aged 25 to 39 in good health and CMV-seropositive.

The gene calls are TRBV11-2 and TRBJ2-7; 7 bases map to TRBD1. The germline CDR1 and CDR2 sequences are SGHAT and FQNNGV. The trim removed 4 bases at V and 1 base at J, leaving 10 bases unmatched. The CDR3 runs 16 residues. CDR3: CASSYSAGTASYEQYF. In DNA, the CDR3 is TGTGCCAGCAGCTATTCGGCCGGGACAGCTTCCTACGAGCAGTACTTC.

This chain joins TRBV4-1 and TRBJ1-1; D is undetermined. Trimming stripped 6 bases from V and 1 base from J, with 9 bases between. The CDR3 extends over 13 amino acids. CDR1 is MGHRA and CDR2 is YSYEKL in the germline V gene. Here the CDR3 DNA reads TGCGCCAGCAGACAGAGAGAGAACACTGAAGCTTTCTTT. This codes for CASRQRENTEAFF.